This passage covers 8 T cell receptor beta chains from one sample sequenced in a study of blood T cells in healthy people across ages. The second PCR ran about 7 to 12 cycles with a sample-barcoded 5' primer and J-beta primers. TCRdb re-analysed the 5' RACE reads in MiXCR, keeping a single row per CDR3 protein. The data show a few hundred thousand distinct CDR3 sequences, 27% seen once. Another study also made use of these data, one on T cells of mothers and their children.

The source material was blood. Receptors originate from a boy between 2 and 10 years old in good health.

This chain links TRBV7-2 with TRBJ2-7; a weak D match, TRBD2 (5 bases). The CDR3 sequence is 15 residues long. Germline CDR1 reads SGHTA; CDR2 reads FQGNSA. V was cut by 5 bases and J by 0 bases, with 14 bases left in between. Here the CDR3 DNA reads TGTGCCAGCAGCGAAACTAGTGTAAGCTCCTACGAGCAGTACTTC. This sequence encodes CASSETSVSSYEQYF.

The chain is built from TRBV20-1 and TRBJ2-5, with a possible D match to TRBD1 (5 bases). V was clipped by 0 bases and J by 5 bases, with 10 bases between them. The CDR3 has 13 amino acids. Germline V CDR1 and CDR2: DFQATT, SNEGSKA (reference sequence). CDR3 sequence: CSARDPTEETQYF. CDR3 nucleotides: TGCAGTGCTAGAGACCCGACAGAGGAGACCCAGTACTTC.

This clonotype was detected only a few times. The gene calls are TRBV7-9 and TRBJ2-3; TRBD2 aligns across 8 bases. Germline CDR1 and CDR2: SEHNR and FQNEAQ (reference sequence). The V segment lost 4 bases and the J segment 4 bases; nucleotides outside the gene matches: 4. This CDR3 region has 14 residues. The CDR3 here is CASSSGGPPDTQYF. The CDR3 nucleotides are TGTGCCAGCAGCTCGGGGGGGCCCCCAGATACGCAGTATTTT.

There are a few counts of this clonotype. No conserved phenylalanine or tryptophan is present at the end of the CDR3, so a read error is the likely explanation. The chain uses TRBV7-9 and TRBJ2-5; TRBD2 might be the D (5 bases). The germline gives CDR1 SEHNR, CDR2 FQNEAQ (reference sequence). This CDR3 contains 17 residues. V was clipped by 4 bases and J by 1 base, with 19 bases between them. CDR3: CASSSPVIGRGQETQYL. DNA for the CDR3: TGTGCCAGCAGCTCTCCGGTAATTGGACGGGGCCAAGAGACCCAGTACCTC.

The rearrangement uses TRBV12-3 or TRBV12-4 and TRBJ1-2; D possibly corresponds to TRBD1 (5 bases). The CDR3 loop spans 15 amino acids. Trimming removed 4 bases from V and 5 bases from J, with 17 bases in between. For the CDR3, the DNA is TGTGCCAGCAGTTGGGGGAGGGCGGGAGAGTATGGCTACACCTTC. It encodes CASSWGRAGEYGYTF.

The rearrangement uses TRBV5-1 and TRBJ1-1; a weak D match, TRBD1 (5 bases). V lost 3 bases, J lost 6 bases, and 12 bases lay in between. Germline V gives CDR1 SGHRS, CDR2 YFSETQ. There are 13 residues in the CDR3. The chain's CDR3 is CASSWDLRAEAFF. In DNA form, the CDR3 reads TGCGCCAGCAGCTGGGACCTGAGGGCTGAAGCTTTCTTT.

J is TRBJ2-7 and V is TRBV13; D unclear. Germline lookup yields CDR1 PRHDT and CDR2 FYEKMQ (reference sequence). Trimming pared 6 bases from V and 0 bases from J, leaving 9 bases between. The CDR3 runs 13 residues. The CDR3: CASRFRSSYEQYF. DNA of the CDR3: TGTGCCAGCAGGTTTAGGAGCTCCTACGAGCAGTACTTC.

This clonotype was recorded a few times. The rearrangement joins TRBV28 to TRBJ2-7; TRBD2 matches at 9 bases. V lost 3 bases and J lost 6; bases outside the gene matches: 6. Germline values: CDR1 MDHEN, CDR2 SYDVKM. The CDR3 sequence is 14 residues long. The CDR3 sequence is CASSFRGGASEQYF. The CDR3, as DNA: TGTGCCAGCAGTTTTCGCGGGGGGGCTAGCGAGCAGTACTTC.